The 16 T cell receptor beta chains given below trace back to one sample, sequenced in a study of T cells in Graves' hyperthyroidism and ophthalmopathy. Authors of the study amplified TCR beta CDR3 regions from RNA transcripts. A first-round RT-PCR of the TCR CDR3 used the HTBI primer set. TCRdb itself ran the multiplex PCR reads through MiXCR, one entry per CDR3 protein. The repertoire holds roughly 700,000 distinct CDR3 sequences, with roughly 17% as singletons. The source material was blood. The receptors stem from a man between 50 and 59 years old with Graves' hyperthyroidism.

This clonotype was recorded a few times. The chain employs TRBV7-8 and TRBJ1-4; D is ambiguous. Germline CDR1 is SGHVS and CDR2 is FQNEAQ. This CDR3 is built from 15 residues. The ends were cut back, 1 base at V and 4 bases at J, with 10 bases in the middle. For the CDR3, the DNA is TGTGCCAGCAGCTTAGAGGCCTCCTATAATGAAAAACTGTTTTTT. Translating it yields CASSLEASYNEKLFF.

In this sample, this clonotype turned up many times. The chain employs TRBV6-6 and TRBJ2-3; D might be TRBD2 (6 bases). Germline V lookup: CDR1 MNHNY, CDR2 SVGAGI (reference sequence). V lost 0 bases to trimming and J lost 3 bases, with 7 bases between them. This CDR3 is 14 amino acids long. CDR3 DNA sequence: TGTGCCAGCAGTTACTCGGAGGGGACAGATACGCAGTATTTT. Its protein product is CASSYSEGTDTQYF.

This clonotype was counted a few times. Written as DNA, the CDR3 is TGTGCCAGCTCACCACCGGGGAGAGGGGGAGACACCGGGGAGCTGTTTTTT. Amino acids: CASSPPGRGGDTGELFF. The rearrangement uses TRBV18 and TRBJ2-2, with D possibly matching TRBD1 (6 bases). Germline loops: CDR1 KGHSH, CDR2 LQKENI. CDR3 length: 17 residues. V was pared by 0 bases and J by 3 bases, with 14 bases between.

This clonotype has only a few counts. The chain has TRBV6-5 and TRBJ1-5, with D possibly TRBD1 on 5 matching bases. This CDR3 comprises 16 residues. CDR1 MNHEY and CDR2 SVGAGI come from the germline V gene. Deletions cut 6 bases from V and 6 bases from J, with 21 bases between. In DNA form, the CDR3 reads TGTGCCAGCAGAAACGGGGCCGTCGGGGGTGTTCAGCCCCAGCATTTT. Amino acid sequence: CASRNGAVGGVQPQHF.

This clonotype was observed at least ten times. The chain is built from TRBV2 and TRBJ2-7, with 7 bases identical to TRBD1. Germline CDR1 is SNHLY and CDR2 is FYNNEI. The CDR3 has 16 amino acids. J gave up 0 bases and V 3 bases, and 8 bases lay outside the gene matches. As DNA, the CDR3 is TGTGCCAGCAGTGATCCACTCCGGGACAGCTCCTACGAGCAGTACTTC. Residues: CASSDPLRDSSYEQYF.

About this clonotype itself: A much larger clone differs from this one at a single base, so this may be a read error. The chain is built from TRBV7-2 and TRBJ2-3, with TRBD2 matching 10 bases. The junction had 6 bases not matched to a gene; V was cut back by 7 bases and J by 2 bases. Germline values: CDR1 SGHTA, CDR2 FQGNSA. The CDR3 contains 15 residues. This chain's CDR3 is CASNSGLADTDTQYF. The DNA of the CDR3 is TGTGCCAGCAACTCCGGACTAGCGGACACAGATACGCAGTATTTT.

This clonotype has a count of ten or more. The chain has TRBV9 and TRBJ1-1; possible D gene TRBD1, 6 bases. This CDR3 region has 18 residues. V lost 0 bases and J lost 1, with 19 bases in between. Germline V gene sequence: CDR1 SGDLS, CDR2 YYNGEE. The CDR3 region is CASSVAGGVLKGNTEAFF. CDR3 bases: TGTGCCAGCAGCGTAGCCGGGGGCGTCTTAAAGGGGAACACTGAAGCTTTCTTT.

The CDR3 protein is CASSQGSGTAFTGELFF. In nucleotides, the CDR3 is TGTGCCAGCAGCCAAGGGTCCGGGACAGCGTTCACCGGGGAGCTGTTTTTT. The chain has TRBV3-1 and TRBJ2-2; 7 positions agree with TRBD1. Germline V lookup: CDR1 LGHDT, CDR2 YNNKEL (reference sequence). This CDR3 spans 17 amino acids. V was clipped by 1 base and J by 4 bases; unmatched bases: 9.

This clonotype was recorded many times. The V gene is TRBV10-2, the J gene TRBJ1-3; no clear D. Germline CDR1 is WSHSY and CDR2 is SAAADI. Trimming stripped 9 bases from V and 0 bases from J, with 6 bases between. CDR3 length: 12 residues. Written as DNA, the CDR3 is TGCGCCAGTACAGTCTCTGGAAACACCATATATTTT. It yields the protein CASTVSGNTIYF.

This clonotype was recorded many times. The CDR3 region is CASSLERQGNTEAFF. For the CDR3, the DNA is TGTGCCAGCAGCTTAGAGAGACAGGGGAACACTGAAGCTTTCTTT. V and J are TRBV7-6 and TRBJ1-1; 7 bases map to TRBD1. Unmatched junction bases numbered 3, after V lost 1 base and J lost 1 base. This CDR3 region has 15 residues. Germline values: CDR1 SGHVS, CDR2 FNYEAQ.

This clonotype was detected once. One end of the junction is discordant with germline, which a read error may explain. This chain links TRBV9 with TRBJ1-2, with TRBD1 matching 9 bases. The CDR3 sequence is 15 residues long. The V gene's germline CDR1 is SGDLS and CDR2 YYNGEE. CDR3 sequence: CTSSPDTGGGDGYTF. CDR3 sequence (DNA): TGTACCAGCAGCCCCGACACAGGGGGCGGCGATGGCTACACCTTC. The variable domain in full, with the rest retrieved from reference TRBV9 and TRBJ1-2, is DSGVTQTPKHLITATGQRVTLRCSPRSGDLSVYWYQQSLDQGLQFLIQYYNGEERAKGNILERFSAQQFPDLHSELNLSSLELGDSALYFCTSSPDTGGGDGYTFGSGTRLTVV.

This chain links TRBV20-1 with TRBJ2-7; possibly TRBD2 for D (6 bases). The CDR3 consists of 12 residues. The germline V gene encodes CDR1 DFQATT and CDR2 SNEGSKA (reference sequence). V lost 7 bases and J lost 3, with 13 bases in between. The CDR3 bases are TGCAGTGGGTTCAGGGACTTCTACGAGCAGTACTTC. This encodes CSGFRDFYEQYF.

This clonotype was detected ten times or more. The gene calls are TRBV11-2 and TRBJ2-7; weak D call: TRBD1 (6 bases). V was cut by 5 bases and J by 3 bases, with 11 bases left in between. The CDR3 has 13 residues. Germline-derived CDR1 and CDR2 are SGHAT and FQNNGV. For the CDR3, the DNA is TGTGCCAGCAGCCTCAACAGGGTCTACGAGCAGTACTTC. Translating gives CASSLNRVYEQYF.

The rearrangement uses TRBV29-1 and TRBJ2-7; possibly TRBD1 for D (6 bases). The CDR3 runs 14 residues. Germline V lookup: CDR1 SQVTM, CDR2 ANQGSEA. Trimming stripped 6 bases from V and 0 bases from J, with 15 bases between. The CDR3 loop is CSVIDRIYSYEQYF. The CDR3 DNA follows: TGCAGCGTCATCGACAGGATTTACTCCTACGAGCAGTACTTC.

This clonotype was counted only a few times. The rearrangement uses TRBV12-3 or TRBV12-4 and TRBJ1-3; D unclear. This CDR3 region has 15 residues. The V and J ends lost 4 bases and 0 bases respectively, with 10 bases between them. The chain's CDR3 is CASSSRPYSGNTIYF. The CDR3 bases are TGTGCCAGCAGTTCAAGGCCTTACTCTGGAAACACCATATATTTT.

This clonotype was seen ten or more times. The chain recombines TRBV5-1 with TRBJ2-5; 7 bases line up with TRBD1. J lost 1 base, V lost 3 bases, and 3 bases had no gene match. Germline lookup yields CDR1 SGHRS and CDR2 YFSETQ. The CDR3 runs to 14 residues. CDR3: CASSWGTVQETQYF. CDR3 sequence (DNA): TGCGCCAGCAGCTGGGGGACAGTCCAAGAGACCCAGTACTTC. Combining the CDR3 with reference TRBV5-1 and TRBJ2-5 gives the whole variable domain KAGVTQTPRYLIKTRGQQVTLSCSPISGHRSVSWYQQTPGQGLQFLFEYFSETQRNKGNFPGRFSGRQFSNSRSEMNVSTLELGDSALYLCASSWGTVQETQYFGPGTRLLVL.